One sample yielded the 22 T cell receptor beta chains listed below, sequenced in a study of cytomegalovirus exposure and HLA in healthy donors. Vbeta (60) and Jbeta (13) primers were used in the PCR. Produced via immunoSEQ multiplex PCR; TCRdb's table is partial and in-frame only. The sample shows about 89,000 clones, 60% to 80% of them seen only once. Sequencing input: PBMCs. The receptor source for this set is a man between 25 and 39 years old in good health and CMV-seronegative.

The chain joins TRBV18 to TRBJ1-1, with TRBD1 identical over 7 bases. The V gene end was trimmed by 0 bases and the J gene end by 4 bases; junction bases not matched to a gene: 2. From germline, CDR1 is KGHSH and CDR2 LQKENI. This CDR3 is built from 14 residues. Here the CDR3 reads CASSPPGGITEAFF. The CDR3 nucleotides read TGTGCCAGCTCACCACCAGGGGGCATCACTGAAGCTTTCTTT.

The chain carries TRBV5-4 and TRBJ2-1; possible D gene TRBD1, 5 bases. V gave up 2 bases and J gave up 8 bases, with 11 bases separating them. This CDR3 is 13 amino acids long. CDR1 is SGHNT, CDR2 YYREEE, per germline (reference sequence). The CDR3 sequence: CASSLYIGDEQFF. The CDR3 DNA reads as TGTGCCAGCAGCTTATATATAGGGGATGAGCAGTTCTTC.

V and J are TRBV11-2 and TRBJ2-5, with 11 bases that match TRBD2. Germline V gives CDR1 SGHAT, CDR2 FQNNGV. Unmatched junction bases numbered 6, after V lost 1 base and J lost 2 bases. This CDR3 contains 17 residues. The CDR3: CASSLVSGLAVQETQYF. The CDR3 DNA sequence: TGTGCCAGCAGCTTAGTTTCGGGACTAGCGGTTCAAGAGACCCAGTACTTC.

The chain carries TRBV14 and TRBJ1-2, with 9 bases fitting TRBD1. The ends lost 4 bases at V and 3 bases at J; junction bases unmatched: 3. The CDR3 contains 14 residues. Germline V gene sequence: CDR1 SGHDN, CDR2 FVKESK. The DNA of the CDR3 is TGTGCCAGCAGCCCCACAGGGGGCGACTATGGCTACACCTTC. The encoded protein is CASSPTGGDYGYTF. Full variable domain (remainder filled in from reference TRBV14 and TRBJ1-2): EAGVTQFPSHSVIEKGQTVTLRCDPISGHDNLYWYRRVMGKEIKFLLHFVKESKQDESGMPNNRFLAERTGGTYSTLKVQPAELEDSGVYFCASSPTGGDYGYTFGSGTRLTVV.

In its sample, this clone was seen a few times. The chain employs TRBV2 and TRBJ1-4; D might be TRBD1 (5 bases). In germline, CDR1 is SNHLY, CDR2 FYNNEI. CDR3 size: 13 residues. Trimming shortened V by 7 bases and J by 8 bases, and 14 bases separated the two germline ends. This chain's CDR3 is CASNPGPDEKLFF. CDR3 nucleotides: TGTGCCAGCAACCCAGGGCCAGACGAAAAACTGTTTTTT. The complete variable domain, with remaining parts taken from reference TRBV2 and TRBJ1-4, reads EPEVTQTPSHQVTQMGQEVILRCVPISNHLYFYWYRQILGQKVEFLVSFYNNEISEKSEIFDDQFSVERPDGSNFTLKIRSTKLEDSAMYFCASNPGPDEKLFFGSGTQLSVL.

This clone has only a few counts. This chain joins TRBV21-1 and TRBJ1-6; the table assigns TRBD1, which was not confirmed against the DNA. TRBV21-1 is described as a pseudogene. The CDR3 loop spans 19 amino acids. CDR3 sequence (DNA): TGTGCCAGCAGCAAAGATCGGCCACAGACCAGCTCCTATAATTCACCCCTCCACTTT. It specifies CASSKDRPQTSSYNSPLHF.

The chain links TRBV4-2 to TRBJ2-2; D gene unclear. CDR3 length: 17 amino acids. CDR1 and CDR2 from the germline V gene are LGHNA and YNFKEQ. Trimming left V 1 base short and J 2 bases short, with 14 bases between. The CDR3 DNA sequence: TGTGCCAGCAGCCAAGTTGTGGGCCAGCTAAACACCGGGGAGCTGTTTTTT. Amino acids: CASSQVVGQLNTGELFF.

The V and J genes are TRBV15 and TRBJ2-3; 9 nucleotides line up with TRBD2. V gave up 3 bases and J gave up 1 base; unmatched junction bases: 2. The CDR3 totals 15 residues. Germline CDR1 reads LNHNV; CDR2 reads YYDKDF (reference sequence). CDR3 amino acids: CATSRLAGGTDTQYF. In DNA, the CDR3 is TGTGCCACCAGCAGGTTAGCGGGGGGCACAGATACGCAGTATTTT.

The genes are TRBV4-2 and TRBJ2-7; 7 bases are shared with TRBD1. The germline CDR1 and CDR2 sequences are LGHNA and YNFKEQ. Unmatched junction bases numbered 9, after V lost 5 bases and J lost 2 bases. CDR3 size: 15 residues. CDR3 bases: TGTGCCAGCAGCTACCGACAGGGTGAGGCCTACGAGCAGTACTTC. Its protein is CASSYRQGEAYEQYF.

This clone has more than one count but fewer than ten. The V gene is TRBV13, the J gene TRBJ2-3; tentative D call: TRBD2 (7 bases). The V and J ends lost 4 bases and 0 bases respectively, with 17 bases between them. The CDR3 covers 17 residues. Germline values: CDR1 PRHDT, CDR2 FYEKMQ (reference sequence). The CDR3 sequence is CASSSRGGGGSTDTQYF. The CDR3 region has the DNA TGTGCCAGCAGCTCTAGAGGGGGGGGAGGGAGCACAGATACGCAGTATTTT.

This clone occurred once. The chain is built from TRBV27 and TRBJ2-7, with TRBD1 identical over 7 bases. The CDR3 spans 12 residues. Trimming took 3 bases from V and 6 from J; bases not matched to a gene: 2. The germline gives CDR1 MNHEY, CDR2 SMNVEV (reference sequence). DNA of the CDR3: TGTGCCAGCAGTTTGTCAGGGGGCGAGCAGTACTTC. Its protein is CASSLSGGEQYF.

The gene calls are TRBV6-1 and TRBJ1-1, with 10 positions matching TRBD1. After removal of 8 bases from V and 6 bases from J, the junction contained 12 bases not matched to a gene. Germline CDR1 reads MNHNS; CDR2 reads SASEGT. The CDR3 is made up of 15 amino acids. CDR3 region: CASLRPGQGSAEAFF. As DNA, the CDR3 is TGTGCCAGCCTAAGGCCGGGACAGGGGTCCGCTGAAGCTTTCTTT.

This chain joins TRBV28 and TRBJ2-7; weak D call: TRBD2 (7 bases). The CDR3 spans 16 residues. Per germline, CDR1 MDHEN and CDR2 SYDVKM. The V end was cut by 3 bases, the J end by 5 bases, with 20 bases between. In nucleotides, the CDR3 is TGTGCCAGCAGTTTGGGAGGGGGTTTTGGACTTAACGAGCAGTACTTC. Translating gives CASSLGGGFGLNEQYF.

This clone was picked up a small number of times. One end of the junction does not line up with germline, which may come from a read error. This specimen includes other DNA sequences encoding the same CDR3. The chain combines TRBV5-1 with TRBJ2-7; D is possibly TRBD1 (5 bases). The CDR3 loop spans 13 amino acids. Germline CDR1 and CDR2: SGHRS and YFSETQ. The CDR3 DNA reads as TGCGCTAGCAAGCAGGACACGGCATACGAGCAGTACTTC. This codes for CASKQDTAYEQYF. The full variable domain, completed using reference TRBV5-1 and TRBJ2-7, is KAGVTQTPRYLIKTRGQQVTLSCSPISGHRSVSWYQQTPGQGLQFLFEYFSETQRNKGNFPGRFSGRQFSNSRSEMNVSTLELGDSALYLCASKQDTAYEQYFGPGTRLTVT.

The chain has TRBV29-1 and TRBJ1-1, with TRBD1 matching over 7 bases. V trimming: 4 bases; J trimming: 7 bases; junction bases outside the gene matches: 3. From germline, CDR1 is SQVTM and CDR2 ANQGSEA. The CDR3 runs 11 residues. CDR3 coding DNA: TGCAGCGTTGTCGACAGGGTTGAAGCTTTCTTT. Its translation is CSVVDRVEAFF.

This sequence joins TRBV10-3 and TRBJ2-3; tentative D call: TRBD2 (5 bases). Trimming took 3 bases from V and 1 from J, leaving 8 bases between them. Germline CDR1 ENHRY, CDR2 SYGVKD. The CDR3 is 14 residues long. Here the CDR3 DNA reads TGTGCCATCAGTGAACTAGAGGGCACAGATACGCAGTATTTT. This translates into CAISELEGTDTQYF.

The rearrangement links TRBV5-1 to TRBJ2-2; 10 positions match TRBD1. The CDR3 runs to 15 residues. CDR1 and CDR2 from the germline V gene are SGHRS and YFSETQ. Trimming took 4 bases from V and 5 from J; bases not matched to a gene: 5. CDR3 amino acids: CASSTDRGHTGELFF. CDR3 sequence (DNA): TGCGCCAGCAGCACCGACAGGGGGCATACCGGGGAGCTGTTTTTT.

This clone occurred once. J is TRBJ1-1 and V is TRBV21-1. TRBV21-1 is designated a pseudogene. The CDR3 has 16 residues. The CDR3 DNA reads TGTGCCAGCAGCCCGCAAAGGGGAGGGGGAGACACTGAAGCTTTCTTT. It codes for CASSPQRGGGDTEAFF.

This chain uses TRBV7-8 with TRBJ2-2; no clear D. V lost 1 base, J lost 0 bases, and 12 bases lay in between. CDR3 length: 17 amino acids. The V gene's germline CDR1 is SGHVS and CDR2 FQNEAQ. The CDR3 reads CASSLVRSSTNTGELFF. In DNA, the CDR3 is TGTGCCAGCAGCTTAGTACGTAGCTCCACGAACACCGGGGAGCTGTTTTTT.

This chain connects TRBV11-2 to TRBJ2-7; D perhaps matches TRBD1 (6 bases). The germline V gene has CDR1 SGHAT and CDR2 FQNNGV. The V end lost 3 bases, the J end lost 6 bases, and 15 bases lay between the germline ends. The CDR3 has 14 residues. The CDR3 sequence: CASSFGGLMGEQYF. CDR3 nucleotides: TGTGCCAGCAGCTTTGGGGGCCTAATGGGCGAGCAGTACTTC. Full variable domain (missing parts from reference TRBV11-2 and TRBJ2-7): EAGVAQSPRYKIIEKRQSVAFWCNPISGHATLYWYQQILGQGPKLLIQFQNNGVVDDSQLPKDRFSAERLKGVDSTLKIQPAKLEDSAVYLCASSFGGLMGEQYFGPGTRLTVT.

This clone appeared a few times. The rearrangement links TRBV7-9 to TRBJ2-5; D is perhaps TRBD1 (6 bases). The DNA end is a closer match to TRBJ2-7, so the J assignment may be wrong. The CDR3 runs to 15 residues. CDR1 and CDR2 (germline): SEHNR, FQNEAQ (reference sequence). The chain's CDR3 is CASSATRDTSYEQYF. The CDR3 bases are TGTGCCAGCAGCGCAACTCGGGACACCTCCTACGAGCAGTACTTC.

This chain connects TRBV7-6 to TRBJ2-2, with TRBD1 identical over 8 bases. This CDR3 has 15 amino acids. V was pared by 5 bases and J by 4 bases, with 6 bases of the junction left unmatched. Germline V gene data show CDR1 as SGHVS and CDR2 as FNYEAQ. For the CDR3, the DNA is TGTGCCAGCAGCCCCGGGACAGGCATCACCGGGGAGCTGTTTTTT. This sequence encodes CASSPGTGITGELFF.